Shown below are 32 T cell receptor beta chains from a single sample sequenced in a study of beta chain features in type 1 diabetes (dated by TCRdb to the late 2010s). The library was prepared using the immunoSEQ multiplex PCR assay. The entire amount of isolated RNA was reverse transcribed using the High Capacity cDNA Reverse Transcription Kit, so the sequenced TCRB transcripts were expressed ones. TCRdb holds this immuneACCESS table with in-frame rearrangements only. Some clones are missing; in checked studies, unresolved V genes explain under half, and the rest has no known cause. Recorded for this sample are some 150,000 clones; roughly an eighth of them occurred a single time. Roughly 1.3% of the sample comes from the top ten. Their recognized antigens are unknown. The full study reports these points: A moderate but significant shortening of TCRB CDR3 length was observed in type 1 diabetes patients in all four CD4+ subsets.

Sequencing input: central memory CD4+ T cells from blood. These receptors were obtained from a man younger than 30 with type 1 diabetes.

The rearrangement links TRBV5-1 to TRBJ2-3, with TRBD1 as a possible D gene (5 bases). Germline CDR1 and CDR2: SGHRS and YFSETQ. Trimming shortened V by 0 bases and J by 3 bases, and 11 bases separated the two germline ends. The CDR3 loop spans 15 amino acids. CDR3 amino acids: CASSLVGRVTDTQYF. In DNA form, the CDR3 reads TGCGCCAGCAGCTTGGTGGGCAGGGTAACAGATACGCAGTATTTT.

This clone occurred many times. J is TRBJ2-5 and V is TRBV11-2; D call uncertain. V lost 5 bases and J lost 4, with 11 bases in between. The length of the CDR3 is 13 residues. Per germline, CDR1 SGHAT and CDR2 FQNNGV. CDR3 region: CASSPNPSETQYF. For the CDR3, the DNA is TGTGCCAGCAGCCCAAACCCATCAGAGACCCAGTACTTC.

The chain has TRBV30 and TRBJ1-2, with a possible D match to TRBD1 (5 bases). The germline CDR1 and CDR2 sequences are GTSNPN and SVGIG (reference sequence). V was cut by 4 bases and J by 0 bases, with 9 bases left in between. This CDR3 spans 13 amino acids. CDR3 DNA sequence: TGTGCCTGGACAGGGAACCCTAACTATGGCTACACCTTC. Encoded protein: CAWTGNPNYGYTF.

The chain is built from TRBV6-1 and TRBJ2-3, with D tentatively TRBD1 (6 bases). CDR1 MNHNS and CDR2 SASEGT come from the germline V gene. Trimming left V 2 bases short and J 3 bases short, with 6 bases between. The CDR3 is made up of 13 amino acids. The CDR3 DNA sequence: TGTGCCAGCAGTGAACAGGGGACAGATACGCAGTATTTT. Its protein product is CASSEQGTDTQYF.

This chain links TRBV5-1 with TRBJ1-1, with 7 nucleotides matching TRBD1. Germline values: CDR1 SGHRS, CDR2 YFSETQ. The length of the CDR3 is 15 residues. V was clipped by 1 base and J by 5 bases; unmatched bases: 8. CDR3 in amino acids: CASSLLAAQGTEAFF. For the CDR3, the DNA is TGCGCCAGCAGCTTGCTGGCCGCACAGGGGACTGAAGCTTTCTTT.

This clone was detected only a few times. At one end the junction does not follow the germline gene, possibly because of a read error. CDR3 nucleotides: TGTGCCATCAGCGCTCAACAGGCTTCAGCTGGAAACACCATATATTTT. As protein: CAISAQQASAGNTIYF. This chain links TRBV9 with TRBJ1-3, with D maybe TRBD1 (5 bases). Germline lookup yields CDR1 SGDLS and CDR2 YYNGEE. The CDR3 runs 16 residues. Full variable domain (remainder filled in from reference TRBV9 and TRBJ1-3): DSGVTQTPKHLITATGQRVTLRCSPRSGDLSVYWYQQSLDQGLQFLIQYYNGEERAKGNILERFSAQQFPDLHSELNLSSLELGDSALYFCAISAQQASAGNTIYFGEGSWLTVV.

The chain uses TRBV5-5 and TRBJ2-7, with D unclear. V was cut by 4 bases and J by 3 bases, with 14 bases left in between. The CDR3 contains 14 residues. CDR1 and CDR2 (germline): SGHKS, YYEKEE (reference sequence). CDR3 DNA: TGTGCCAGCAGCCGGACCTCACTAAACTACGAGCAGTACTTC. This gives the protein CASSRTSLNYEQYF.

This clone was detected a few times. The chain combines TRBV10-3 with TRBJ1-6; 10 positions match TRBD1. CDR3 size: 16 residues. Germline values: CDR1 ENHRY, CDR2 SYGVKD. Trimming cost V 0 bases and J 9 bases; bases outside gene matches: 5. CDR3 in amino acids: CAISESWTGGSSPLHF. DNA of the CDR3: TGTGCCATCAGTGAGTCATGGACAGGGGGTAGTTCACCCCTCCACTTT.

As to this clone: A clone one base away is much larger, so this may be a read error. This rearrangement joins TRBV5-6 to TRBJ2-3; unclear D gene. The CDR3 sequence is 13 residues long. In germline, CDR1 is SGHDT, CDR2 YYEEEE. The V gene lost 3 bases and the J gene lost 1 base, with 6 bases spanning the gap. For the CDR3, the DNA is TGTGCCAGCAGCTCTCAGGGCACAGATACGCAGTATTTT. Translated, it gives CASSSQGTDTQYF.

The chain carries TRBV27 and TRBJ2-2; 10 bases are a match to TRBD1. This CDR3 is built from 16 residues. Germline V gene sequence: CDR1 MNHEY, CDR2 SMNVEV (reference sequence). The V segment lost 3 bases and the J segment 7 bases; nucleotides outside the gene matches: 8. CDR3 sequence: CASSLVGTGAIGELFF. The DNA of the CDR3 is TGTGCCAGCAGTTTGGTCGGGACAGGGGCCATCGGGGAGCTGTTTTTT.

This clone was picked up a small number of times. The V and J genes are TRBV7-9 and TRBJ2-3, with D maybe TRBD2 (6 bases). Germline-derived CDR1 and CDR2 are SEHNR and FQNEAQ (reference sequence). Trimming took 4 bases from V and 3 from J, leaving 17 bases between them. The CDR3 is made up of 16 amino acids. The CDR3 is CASSYTRGARTDTQYF. Here the CDR3 DNA reads TGTGCCAGCAGCTATACGCGCGGGGCGAGGACAGATACGCAGTATTTT. The complete variable domain, with remaining parts taken from reference TRBV7-9 and TRBJ2-3, reads DTGVSQNPRHKITKRGQNVTFRCDPISEHNRLYWYRQTLGQGPEFLTYFQNEAQLEKSRLLSDRFSAERPKGSFSTLEIQRTEQGDSAMYLCASSYTRGARTDTQYFGPGTRLTVL.

The J gene is TRBJ2-2, the V gene TRBV29-1, with 9 bases identical to TRBD1. CDR1 and CDR2 (germline): SQVTM, ANQGSEA. This CDR3 has 16 amino acids. After removal of 4 bases from V and 2 bases from J, the junction contained 8 bases not matched to a gene. The CDR3 DNA sequence: TGCAGCGTTGCCCCCGGGACAGGGATAAACACCGGGGAGCTGTTTTTT. Amino acids: CSVAPGTGINTGELFF.

This clone appeared a few times. The V gene is TRBV14, the J gene TRBJ1-2; the D is unclear. Germline V gene lookup returns CDR1 SGHDN and CDR2 FVKESK. The CDR3 runs 14 residues. The germline V and J ends were trimmed by 1 base and 5 bases, with 11 bases remaining between them. The CDR3 DNA sequence: TGTGCCAGCAGCCAAGGACACCAGATTTATGGCTACACCTTC. Translated: CASSQGHQIYGYTF.

At least ten counts were recorded for this clone. The V call is TRBV7-6, the J call TRBJ2-7, with D uncertain. Germline CDR1 is SGHVS and CDR2 is FNYEAQ. V was clipped by 5 bases and J by 2 bases, with 13 bases between them. The CDR3 is made up of 14 amino acids. This chain's CDR3 is CASSAQTGTYEQYF. In DNA form, the CDR3 reads TGTGCCAGCAGCGCCCAGACTGGTACCTACGAGCAGTACTTC.

This clone was counted between two and nine times. This chain links TRBV5-1 with TRBJ1-6; no definite D call. CDR1 and CDR2 from the germline V gene are SGHRS and YFSETQ. The CDR3 totals 12 residues. V was shortened by 1 base and J by 7 bases, with 3 bases between the two germline ends. CDR3 in amino acids: CASSLPNSPLHF. DNA for the CDR3: TGCGCCAGCAGCTTGCCAAATTCACCCCTCCACTTT.

This clone has only a few counts. This chain links TRBV29-1 with TRBJ2-1; 11 nucleotides align to TRBD2. The CDR3 runs 19 residues. V dropped 3 bases and J dropped 0; count of bases not matched to a gene: 13. CDR1 SQVTM and CDR2 ANQGSEA come from the germline V gene. CDR3 bases: TGCAGCGTTGATCCGTCGGGACTAGCGGTGAAGTTCTCCTACAATGAGCAGTTCTTC. This translates into CSVDPSGLAVKFSYNEQFF.

In its sample, this clone was seen a few times. Here the CDR3 reads CASSYSTKTGPYF. In nucleotides, the CDR3 is TGTGCCAGCAGTTACTCGACAAAAACGGGGCCGTACTTC. J is TRBJ2-7 and V is TRBV6-5; D is perhaps TRBD1 or TRBD2 (5 bases each). CDR3 length: 13 residues. Trimming removed 0 bases at V and 12 bases at J, with 15 bases between. The germline CDR1 and CDR2 sequences are MNHEY and SVGAGI.

The chain combines TRBV28 with TRBJ2-3; D gene uncertain. Trimming removed 6 bases from V and 3 bases from J, with 7 bases in between. Looked up from germline, CDR1 is MDHEN and CDR2 is SYDVKM. This CDR3 contains 12 residues. This CDR3 is CASSYTTDTQYF. CDR3 nucleotides: TGTGCCAGCAGCTATACGACAGATACGCAGTATTTT.

The rearrangement links TRBV9 to TRBJ1-6; 8 bases are a match to TRBD1. This CDR3 has 15 residues. Germline V CDR1 and CDR2: SGDLS, YYNGEE. V shed 3 bases, J shed 7 bases, and the junction held 6 bases outside the gene matches. As DNA, the CDR3 is TGTGCCAGCAGCGAAGGACAGGGAGCGAATTCACCCCTCCACTTT. Translation: CASSEGQGANSPLHF.

This clone was seen many times. The chain couples TRBV10-3 to TRBJ2-1; D might be TRBD1 (6 bases). V dropped 8 bases and J dropped 4 bases, with 15 bases sitting between them. Germline lookup yields CDR1 ENHRY and CDR2 SYGVKD. This CDR3 region has 14 residues. CDR3 sequence (DNA): TGTGCCATCGGGGGCCAGGGTGCATACAATGAGCAGTTCTTC. This sequence encodes CAIGGQGAYNEQFF.

This rearrangement joins TRBV7-9 to TRBJ2-7; weak D call: TRBD1 (5 bases). This CDR3 contains 14 residues. Germline V gene data show CDR1 as SEHNR and CDR2 as FQNEAQ (reference sequence). Deletions cut 0 bases from V and 3 bases from J, with 9 bases between. For the CDR3, the DNA is TGTGCCAGCAGCTTAGCAGGGGTGGTCTACGAGCAGTACTTC. Its translation is CASSLAGVVYEQYF.

CDR3 residues: CASAITGGSGQPQHF. The CDR3 DNA reads as TGCGCCAGCGCAATCACAGGGGGCAGCGGTCAGCCCCAGCATTTT. The chain couples TRBV5-1 to TRBJ1-5; TRBD1 aligns across 9 bases. Germline V lookup: CDR1 SGHRS, CDR2 YFSETQ. The CDR3 contains 15 residues. After removal of 7 bases from V and 6 bases from J, the junction contained 11 bases not matched to a gene.

This clone was found a few times. The chain has TRBV5-4 and TRBJ1-3, with D tentatively TRBD1 (6 bases). This CDR3 has 17 amino acids. Germline V lookup: CDR1 SGHNT, CDR2 YYREEE (reference sequence). V lost 0 bases, J lost 0 bases, and 13 bases lay in between. The CDR3 reads CASSLGTRGPSGNTIYF. For the CDR3, the DNA is TGTGCCAGCAGCTTGGGGACCAGGGGACCCTCTGGAAACACCATATATTTT.

The chain recombines TRBV27 with TRBJ1-1, with 8 bases fitting TRBD1. This CDR3 has 15 residues. Per the germline V gene, CDR1 is MNHEY and CDR2 is SMNVEV (reference sequence). The J segment lost 7 bases and the V segment lost 3 bases, leaving 10 bases of the junction unmatched. CDR3 sequence (DNA): TGTGCCAGCAGTTTTACCGGACAGGGAAGAAGTGAAGCTTTCTTT. As protein: CASSFTGQGRSEAFF.

Here the CDR3 reads CASSTRGARGETQYF. The DNA for the CDR3 is TGTGCCAGCAGCACACGGGGGGCCCGGGGGGAGACCCAGTACTTC. V usage is TRBV7-6 and J usage is TRBJ2-5; maybe TRBD2 (7 bases). CDR1 is SGHVS, CDR2 FNYEAQ, per germline. Deletions cut 5 bases from V and 5 bases from J, with 18 bases between. This CDR3 is built from 15 residues.

The chain is built from TRBV5-1 and TRBJ2-7; 9 nucleotides match TRBD2. The CDR3 length is 13 residues. V lost 4 bases, J lost 6 bases, and 5 bases stayed unmatched. The germline gives CDR1 SGHRS, CDR2 YFSETQ. The CDR3 bases are TGCGCCAGCAGCGAGGGACTAGCTCTCGAGCAGTACTTC. Its protein product is CASSEGLALEQYF.

This clone was detected a few times. Here the CDR3 reads CASSVQGGPYEQYF. CDR3 bases: TGCGCCAGCAGCGTGCAGGGAGGCCCCTACGAGCAGTACTTC. The chain has TRBV5-1 and TRBJ2-7; the D gene is possibly TRBD2 (6 bases). The length of the CDR3 is 14 residues. Between the trimmed V and J ends, which lost 4 bases and 2 bases, there was a span of 13 bases. From germline, CDR1 is SGHRS and CDR2 YFSETQ.

This clone appeared a few times. The chain couples TRBV4-1 to TRBJ2-5; 10 positions match TRBD1. This CDR3 is built from 15 residues. In germline, CDR1 is MGHRA, CDR2 YSYEKL. With V trimmed by 4 bases and J by 5 bases, 7 bases remained unmatched. The CDR3 DNA is TGCGCCAGCAGCCCGACAGGGGGCTTTGAGGAGACCCAGTACTTC. This sequence encodes CASSPTGGFEETQYF.

This clone was counted between two and nine times. This chain uses TRBV29-1 with TRBJ2-7, with D possibly being TRBD1 (5 bases). In germline, CDR1 is SQVTM, CDR2 ANQGSEA. V was trimmed by 4 bases and J by 1 base, leaving 11 bases between them. The CDR3 runs 13 residues. CDR3 protein: CSVVGDSSYEQYF. The CDR3 bases are TGCAGCGTTGTGGGTGACAGTTCCTACGAGCAGTACTTC.

This clone was seen more than once but under ten times. This chain uses TRBV14 with TRBJ2-1; TRBD2 matches 8 bases. Germline V gene lookup returns CDR1 SGHDN and CDR2 FVKESK. The CDR3 contains 16 residues. Trimming cost V 0 bases and J 10 bases; bases outside gene matches: 11. The CDR3 sequence is CASSQDSNGGAVEQFF. The CDR3 DNA reads as TGTGCCAGCAGCCAAGATTCGAACGGGGGGGCCGTCGAGCAGTTCTTC.

This clone was counted at least ten times. The CDR3 DNA is TGCGCCAGCAGCTTGGGAACAGAAGGGACTTCACCCCTCCACTTT. This translates into CASSLGTEGTSPLHF. The chain couples TRBV5-1 to TRBJ1-6; possible D gene TRBD1, 5 bases. CDR1 and CDR2 (germline): SGHRS, YFSETQ. The CDR3 is made up of 15 amino acids. The V end lost 0 bases, the J end lost 9 bases, and 13 bases lay between the germline ends.

The chain has TRBV30 and TRBJ1-5; D gene uncertain. Trimming removed 0 bases at V and 5 bases at J, with 11 bases between. The CDR3 is 14 residues long. In germline, CDR1 is GTSNPN, CDR2 SVGIG (reference sequence). The CDR3 DNA reads TGTGCCTGGAGTGTACCCGGACCCCATCAGCCCCAGCATTTT. This sequence encodes CAWSVPGPHQPQHF. The entire variable domain, with the rest obtained from reference TRBV30 and TRBJ1-5, is as follows: SQTIHQWPATLVQPVGSPLSLECTVEGTSNPNLYWYRQAAGRGLQLLFYSVGIGQISSEVPQNLSASRPQDRQFILSSKKLLLSDSGFYLCAWSVPGPHQPQHFGDGTRLSIL.